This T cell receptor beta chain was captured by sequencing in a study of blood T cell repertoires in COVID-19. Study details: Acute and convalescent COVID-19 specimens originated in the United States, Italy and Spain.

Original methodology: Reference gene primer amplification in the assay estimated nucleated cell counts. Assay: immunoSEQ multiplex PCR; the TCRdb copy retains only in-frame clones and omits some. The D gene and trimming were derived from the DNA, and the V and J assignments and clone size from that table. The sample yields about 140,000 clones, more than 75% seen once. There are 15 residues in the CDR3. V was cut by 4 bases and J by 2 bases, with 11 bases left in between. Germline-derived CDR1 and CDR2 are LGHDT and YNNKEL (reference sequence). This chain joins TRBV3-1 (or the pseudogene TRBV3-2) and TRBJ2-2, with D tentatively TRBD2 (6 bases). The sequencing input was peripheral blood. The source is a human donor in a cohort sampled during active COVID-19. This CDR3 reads CASSRGTSNTGELFF. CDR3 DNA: TGTGCCAGCAGCCGAGGGACTTCAAACACCGGGGAGCTGTTTTTT.